Below, 29 T cell receptor beta chains from the same sample are listed, as sequenced in a study of blood T cell repertoires in COVID-19. Clones were read by immunoSEQ multiplex PCR, and TCRdb kept only the in-frame ones, dropping some. The sample carries more than 150,000 clones, approximately 79% recorded once. Sequencing input: peripheral blood. All receptors derive from a man aged 30 to 39 with active or convalescent COVID-19.

The chain employs TRBV27 and TRBJ2-7, with a possible D match to TRBD2 (5 bases). Trimming took 3 bases from V and 3 from J, leaving 15 bases between them. CDR3 length: 15 amino acids. CDR1 MNHEY and CDR2 SMNVEV come from the germline V gene (reference sequence). This CDR3 reads CASSFGGPGRYEQYF. DNA for the CDR3: TGTGCCAGCAGTTTTGGCGGGCCAGGTCGCTACGAGCAGTACTTC.

This clone was detected only a few times. The V and J genes are TRBV14 and TRBJ1-3; D is undetermined. CDR3 length: 16 residues. V was shortened by 1 base and J by 3 bases, with 13 bases between the two germline ends. In germline, CDR1 is SGHDN, CDR2 FVKESK. CDR3 in DNA: TGTGCCAGCAGCCAAGCTGACGCGGGTTATGGAAACACCATATATTTT. Its translation is CASSQADAGYGNTIYF.

Only a few counts were recorded for this clone. This chain joins TRBV11-3 and TRBJ2-5, with D perhaps matching TRBD1 (6 bases). Per germline, CDR1 SGHNT and CDR2 YENEEA. The CDR3 spans 16 residues. Trimming took 5 bases from V and 1 from J, leaving 17 bases between them. The CDR3 here is CASSPWTGGAQETQYF. Written as DNA, the CDR3 is TGTGCCAGCAGCCCCTGGACTGGGGGCGCCCAAGAGACCCAGTACTTC.

The chain uses TRBV29-1 and TRBJ2-7, with TRBD2 identical over 7 bases. The CDR3 runs to 14 residues. V lost 6 bases, J lost 0 bases, and 8 bases stayed unmatched. The germline V gene encodes CDR1 SQVTM and CDR2 ANQGSEA. This CDR3 reads CSVSGGSSSYEQYV. In DNA, the CDR3 is TGCAGCGTATCGGGGGGTTCAAGCTCCTACGAGCAGTACGTC.

The V and J genes are TRBV18 and TRBJ2-7, with 9 bases lining up with TRBD1. The CDR3 is made up of 17 amino acids. CDR1 is KGHSH and CDR2 is LQKENI in the germline V gene. J lost 0 bases, V lost 2 bases, and 8 bases had no gene match. This chain's CDR3 is CASSPKDGQGNSYEQYF. DNA for the CDR3: TGTGCCAGCTCACCAAAAGATGGACAGGGGAACTCCTACGAGCAGTACTTC. Full variable domain (rest looked up from reference TRBV18 and TRBJ2-7): NAGVMQNPRHLVRRRGQEARLRCSPMKGHSHVYWYRQLPEEGLKFMVYLQKENIIDESGMPKERFSAEFPKEGPSILRIQQVVRGDSAAYFCASSPKDGQGNSYEQYFGPGTRLTVT.

V gene TRBV19 combines with J gene TRBJ2-3; possible D gene TRBD1, 6 bases. Looked up from germline, CDR1 is LNHDA and CDR2 is SQIVND (reference sequence). V shed 3 bases and J shed 6 bases, with 16 bases lying between them. This CDR3 region has 15 residues. The CDR3 DNA reads as TGTGCCAGTAGTATCATGGGGGCCATGGGGGATACGCAGTATTTT. Encoded protein: CASSIMGAMGDTQYF.

The chain combines TRBV15 with TRBJ2-3; 8 nucleotides line up with TRBD1. The J segment lost 3 bases and the V segment lost 6 bases, leaving 8 bases of the junction unmatched. The CDR3 consists of 15 residues. Germline values: CDR1 LNHNV, CDR2 YYDKDF (reference sequence). This CDR3 is CATSPDRGSTDTQYF. The CDR3 nucleotides read TGTGCCACCAGTCCCGACAGGGGATCGACAGATACGCAGTATTTT.

The chain joins TRBV7-9 to TRBJ2-1, with D possibly being TRBD2 (6 bases). The germline V gene has CDR1 SEHNR and CDR2 FQNEAQ (reference sequence). The CDR3 has 12 residues. Trimming took 5 bases from V and 4 from J, leaving 6 bases between them. The CDR3 region has the DNA TGTGCCAGCAGCCGGGAGTACAATGAGCAGTTCTTC. It codes for CASSREYNEQFF.

The J gene is TRBJ1-5, the V gene TRBV30; a possible D gene is TRBD1 (5 bases). Germline values: CDR1 GTSNPN, CDR2 SVGIG (reference sequence). V was shortened by 1 base and J by 0 bases, with 19 bases between the two germline ends. The CDR3 contains 18 residues. CDR3 in DNA: TGTGCCTGGAGTGCACCGGGGGGGTTTGAGACTAGCAATCAGCCCCAGCATTTT. It yields the protein CAWSAPGGFETSNQPQHF.

The chain carries TRBV2 and TRBJ2-2; TRBD2 might be the D (7 bases). CDR3 length: 15 residues. V dropped 3 bases and J dropped 4 bases, with 12 bases sitting between them. Germline CDR1 is SNHLY and CDR2 is FYNNEI. DNA for the CDR3: TGTGCCAGCAGTGAGTCGAGGGGGGGCACCGGGGAGCTGTTTTTT. Amino acids: CASSESRGGTGELFF.

The genes are TRBV30 and TRBJ2-7, with 9 nucleotides matching TRBD1. The V gene's germline CDR1 is GTSNPN and CDR2 SVGIG (reference sequence). The V segment lost 0 bases and the J segment 5 bases; nucleotides outside the gene matches: 2. The CDR3 consists of 13 residues. CDR3: CAWSVQGAHEQYF. Here the CDR3 DNA reads TGTGCCTGGAGTGTACAGGGGGCCCACGAGCAGTACTTC.

This chain joins TRBV3-1 (or the pseudogene TRBV3-2) and TRBJ2-1; no clear D. Looked up from germline, CDR1 is LGHDT and CDR2 is YNNKEL (reference sequence). V was clipped by 2 bases and J by 9 bases, with 14 bases between them. CDR3 length equals 14 residues. The CDR3 nucleotides read TGTGCCAGCAGCCAACAGAGGAGACGGCCTGAGCAGTTCTTC. Encoded protein: CASSQQRRRPEQFF.

This clone was seen once. The rearrangement joins TRBV28 to TRBJ1-6; the D gene is possibly TRBD1 (6 bases). Germline lookup yields CDR1 MDHEN and CDR2 SYDVKM. Trimming took off 2 bases at V and 7 bases at J, with 12 bases between the two ends. The length of the CDR3 is 15 residues. The CDR3 coding sequence is TGTGCCAGCAGTTTAGGGGGCTCGTGGAATTCACCCCTCCACTTT. Translating gives CASSLGGSWNSPLHF.

This sequence joins TRBV10-3 and TRBJ2-6; unclear D gene. Between the trimmed V and J ends, which lost 7 bases and 0 bases, there was a span of 10 bases. This CDR3 region has 15 residues. Germline lookup yields CDR1 ENHRY and CDR2 SYGVKD. CDR3 in DNA: TGTGCCATCACTGGCCGCCTCTCTGGGGCCAACGTCCTGACTTTC. This sequence encodes CAITGRLSGANVLTF.

This chain links TRBV6-4 with TRBJ2-7, with 9 bases fitting TRBD1. Per germline, CDR1 MRHNA and CDR2 SNTAGT. With V trimmed by 4 bases and J by 0 bases, 7 bases remained unmatched. This CDR3 comprises 16 residues. The CDR3 nucleotides are TGTGCCAGCAGTGCCGGACAGGGGCCGAGCTCCTACGAGCAGTACGTC. This sequence encodes CASSAGQGPSSYEQYV.

The chain employs TRBV5-5 and TRBJ1-3; perhaps TRBD1 as D (6 bases). The CDR3 contains 16 residues. V lost 3 bases and J 0 bases, leaving 13 bases between the germline ends. The germline CDR1 and CDR2 sequences are SGHKS and YYEKEE (reference sequence). The CDR3 protein is CASSYGQPSSGNTIYF. DNA of the CDR3: TGTGCCAGCAGCTATGGACAGCCGAGCTCTGGAAACACCATATATTTT.

This chain connects TRBV6-5 to TRBJ1-2, with D perhaps TRBD1 (5 bases). CDR3 length: 14 amino acids. Germline values: CDR1 MNHEY, CDR2 SVGAGI. V lost 6 bases to trimming and J lost 2 bases, with 13 bases between them. The CDR3 reads CASRPTDENYGYTF. DNA of the CDR3: TGTGCCAGCAGACCGACAGATGAAAACTATGGCTACACCTTC.

This clone was seen just once. CDR3 sequence (DNA): TGTGCCAGCAGTGAAGCACAGATACTGTGGGAGACCCAGTACTTC. Protein sequence: CASSEAQILWETQYF. This chain connects TRBV2 to TRBJ2-5; D gene ambiguous. CDR3 length: 15 amino acids. Germline CDR1 reads SNHLY; CDR2 reads FYNNEI. V was trimmed by 0 bases and J by 5 bases, leaving 13 bases between them.

V gene TRBV19 combines with J gene TRBJ2-7; 10 bases align to TRBD1. CDR3 length equals 15 residues. V trimming: 5 bases; J trimming: 5 bases; junction bases outside the gene matches: 9. Per germline, CDR1 LNHDA and CDR2 SQIVND (reference sequence). CDR3 bases: TGTGCCAGTAGTCCAACCGGGACAGGGGCGCACGAGCAGTACTTC. It codes for CASSPTGTGAHEQYF.

The chain uses TRBV6-1 and TRBJ1-1; D remains ambiguous. V lost 2 bases to trimming and J lost 1 base, with 8 bases between them. This CDR3 region has 14 residues. Germline lookup yields CDR1 MNHNS and CDR2 SASEGT. In nucleotides, the CDR3 is TGTGCCAGCAGTGAAATCGCGGGGAACACTGAAGCTTTCTTT. Translation: CASSEIAGNTEAFF.

In its sample, this clone was seen a few times. The chain combines TRBV18 with TRBJ1-1, with 8 positions matching TRBD1. CDR1 is KGHSH and CDR2 is LQKENI in the germline V gene. The CDR3 spans 14 residues. The trim removed 5 bases at V and 5 bases at J, leaving 7 bases unmatched. This chain's CDR3 is CASSTNRGDTEAFF. The CDR3 region has the DNA TGTGCCAGCTCAACGAACAGGGGGGATACTGAAGCTTTCTTT.

The gene calls are TRBV4-3 and TRBJ1-1, with D tentatively TRBD1 (6 bases). The V end lost 4 bases, the J end lost 7 bases, and 19 bases lay between the germline ends. The V gene's germline CDR1 is LGHNA and CDR2 YSLEER. This CDR3 spans 15 amino acids. The CDR3 loop reads CASSLIGGAGGEAFF. The CDR3 coding sequence is TGCGCCAGCAGCCTAATAGGGGGGGCTGGAGGTGAAGCTTTCTTT.

The rearrangement links TRBV21-1 to TRBJ1-1; the table's D gene call, TRBD1, was not cross checked with the DNA. TRBV21-1 is classified as a pseudogene. There are 16 residues in the CDR3. The CDR3 DNA reads TGTGCCAGCAGCGAGAATTACCATGACAGGTCGGCTGAAGCTTTCTTT. Its protein is CASSENYHDRSAEAFF.

CDR3: CASSYSRGGGTEAFF. The CDR3 nucleotides read TGTGCCAGCAGTTACTCCCGCGGGGGCGGAACTGAAGCTTTCTTT. This chain uses TRBV6-5 with TRBJ1-1, with D possibly TRBD1 on 6 matching bases. V lost 0 bases, J lost 5 bases, and 13 bases lay in between. The CDR3 length is 15 residues. CDR1 and CDR2 from the germline V gene are MNHEY and SVGAGI.

The chain couples TRBV7-9 to TRBJ1-1; maybe TRBD1 (5 bases). Trimming removed 0 bases at V and 0 bases at J, with 14 bases between. The CDR3 is 17 residues long. Germline V gives CDR1 SEHNR, CDR2 FQNEAQ (reference sequence). The CDR3 region is CASSLAQGTGVNTEAFF. The CDR3, as DNA: TGTGCCAGCAGCTTAGCGCAAGGGACTGGCGTGAACACTGAAGCTTTCTTT. Full variable domain (missing parts from reference TRBV7-9 and TRBJ1-1): DTGVSQNPRHKITKRGQNVTFRCDPISEHNRLYWYRQTLGQGPEFLTYFQNEAQLEKSRLLSDRFSAERPKGSFSTLEIQRTEQGDSAMYLCASSLAQGTGVNTEAFFGQGTRLTVV.

The J gene is TRBJ1-4, the V gene TRBV30, with D unclear. The CDR3 has 15 amino acids. Germline CDR1 GTSNPN, CDR2 SVGIG (reference sequence). V lost 0 bases to trimming and J lost 3 bases, with 11 bases between them. The CDR3 protein is CAWSVYGGANEKLFF. For the CDR3, the DNA is TGTGCCTGGAGTGTATACGGAGGTGCTAATGAAAAACTGTTTTTT.

The CDR3 bases are TGCGCCAGCAGCTGGGGACAGGGTAGGATAGGAGAGACCCAGTACTTC. Encoded protein: CASSWGQGRIGETQYF. The chain links TRBV5-1 to TRBJ2-5; 9 bases agree with TRBD1. The trim removed 3 bases at V and 4 bases at J, leaving 10 bases unmatched. In germline, CDR1 is SGHRS, CDR2 YFSETQ. The CDR3 is 16 amino acids.

The chain employs TRBV6-1 and TRBJ1-5, with D maybe TRBD1 (6 bases). V gave up 1 base and J gave up 0 bases, with 10 bases separating them. This CDR3 spans 16 amino acids. Germline V gene sequence: CDR1 MNHNS, CDR2 SASEGT. CDR3 sequence: CASSEGPGDSNQPQHF. For the CDR3, the DNA is TGTGCCAGCAGTGAAGGTCCAGGGGATAGCAATCAGCCCCAGCATTTT.

The chain is built from TRBV5-1 and TRBJ2-1; D perhaps matches TRBD1 (7 bases). The CDR3 has 14 residues. Germline V lookup: CDR1 SGHRS, CDR2 YFSETQ. The V gene lost 1 base and the J gene lost 8 bases, with 13 bases spanning the gap. The CDR3 nucleotides are TGCGCCAGCAGCTTGTACAGGGGAGGCGATGAGCAGTTCTTC. This translates into CASSLYRGGDEQFF.